This is a list of T cell receptor beta chains from one sample in a study of T cell changes during pregnancy in multiple sclerosis. The protocol was immunoSEQ multiplex PCR, while the TCRdb copy is restricted to in-frame clones and leaves out a portion. This sample has 30,000 to 45,000 clones, with around 92% found just once. Material: PBMCs (not recorded whether the cells were cultured). Receptor source: a female donor with multiple sclerosis, enrolled in a pregnancy study. CDR3s include the opening cysteine and the closing phenylalanine or tryptophan. D genes are given only for firm matches. Some rows mark clone size as missing; the rest say once, few, many or name a class of expanded clone.

>NA|TRBJ1-1|NA|TRBV5-1
CASSPEAGLNTEAFF
TGCGCCAGCAGCCCAGAGGCAGGTCTGAACACTGAAGCTTTCTTT
>NA|TRBJ2-7|NA|TRBV5-4
CASSLDQGSSYEQYF
TGTGCCAGCAGCTTGGATCAGGGTAGTTCCTACGAGCAGTACTTC
>NA|TRBJ2-1|TRBD1|TRBV10-3
CAIRGQGDFNEQFF
TGTGCCATCAGGGGACAGGGAGACTTCAATGAGCAGTTCTTC
>NA|TRBJ2-7|TRBD1|TRBV29-1
CSVVGQGNYEQYF
TGCAGCGTCGTGGGACAGGGTAACTACGAGCAGTACTTC
>NA|TRBJ1-1|NA|TRBV11-1
CASSLSGRVDTEAFF
TGTGCCAGCAGCCTATCCGGCAGGGTTGACACTGAAGCTTTCTTT
>NA|TRBJ2-3|TRBD2|TRBV27
CASSTRLAGSTDTQYF
TGTGCCAGCAGTACCCGACTAGCGGGATCCACAGATACGCAGTATTTT
>NA|TRBJ2-7|NA|TRBV19
CASSNLESYEQYF
TGTGCCTCCAGTAATCTCGAGTCCTACGAGCAGTACTTC
>NA|TRBJ2-7|NA|TRBV7-9
CASSLDGPYEQYF
TGTGCCAGCAGCCTTGACGGTCCCTACGAGCAGTACTTC
>NA|TRBJ2-7|TRBD2|TRBV7-3
CASSSLGLAKSSYEQYF
TGTGCCAGCAGCTCTCTCGGACTAGCGAAGAGCTCCTACGAGCAGTACTTC
>once|TRBJ1-3|TRBD1|TRBV13
CASSSTGLSGNTIYF
TGTGCCAGCAGCTCGACAGGGCTGTCTGGAAACACCATATATTTT
>NA|TRBJ2-1|NA|TRBV2
CASTGTEGLNEQFF
TGTGCCAGCACGGGAACCGAAGGTCTCAATGAGCAGTTCTTC
>NA|TRBJ1-2|NA|TRBV28
CASSLARDGYTF
TGTGCCAGCAGTTTAGCCAGGGATGGCTACACCTTC
>NA|TRBJ2-3|NA|TRBV5-1
CASSPPAGTTDTQYF
TGCGCCAGCAGCCCCCCGGCGGGAACCACAGATACGCAGTATTTT
>NA|TRBJ1-2|NA|TRBV28
CASRPPGHGYGYTF
TGTGCCAGCAGACCCCCGGGACACGGCTATGGCTACACCTTC
>NA|TRBJ2-7|TRBD2|TRBV18
CASSTGTSGNYEQYF
TGTGCCAGCTCAACCGGGACTAGCGGCAACTACGAGCAGTACTTC
>NA|TRBJ2-7|TRBD1|TRBV28
CASTSQGARYEQYF
TGTGCCAGCACCTCCCAGGGGGCACGCTACGAGCAGTACTTC
>NA|TRBJ1-5|NA|TRBV18
CASSPEGSSNQPQHF
TGTGCCAGCTCACCAGAAGGGTCTAGCAATCAGCCCCAGCATTTT
>once|TRBJ2-7|NA|TRBV5-4
CASSSNWGSYEQYF
TGTGCCAGCAGCTCGAATTGGGGGTCCTACGAGCAGTACTTC
>NA|TRBJ2-2|TRBD2|TRBV5-1
CASSFTSGSGELFF
TGCGCCAGCAGCTTTACTAGCGGGAGCGGGGAGCTGTTTTTT
>NA|TRBJ2-7|TRBD2|TRBV6-5
CASRSSGRGEQYF
TGTGCCAGCAGGTCCAGCGGGAGGGGCGAGCAGTACTTC
>NA|TRBJ1-1|NA|TRBV6-4
CASSDGENTEAFF
TGTGCCAGCAGTGACGGGGAGAACACTGAAGCTTTCTTT
>NA|TRBJ2-7|TRBD1|TRBV9
CASSSQTGGVYEQYF
TGTGCCAGCAGCTCCCAGACAGGGGGGGTTTACGAGCAGTACTTC
>NA|TRBJ2-1|NA|TRBV7-2
CASSTGGLPSQFF
TGTGCCAGCAGCACCGGGGGACTTCCATCTCAGTTCTTC
>NA|TRBJ2-7|NA|TRBV5-1
CASSLRDARHEQYF
TGCGCCAGCAGCCTCCGGGACGCCCGGCACGAGCAGTACTTC
>NA|TRBJ2-1|NA|TRBV5-4
CASSSGGAYNEQFF
TGTGCCAGCAGCTCTGGGGGGGCGTACAATGAGCAGTTCTTC
>NA|TRBJ1-3|NA|TRBV5-1
CASSEQGAGNTIYF
TGCGCCAGCAGCGAACAGGGAGCTGGAAACACCATATATTTT
>NA|TRBJ1-4|TRBD1|TRBV2
CASSFGTGIATNEKLFF
TGTGCCAGCAGTTTTGGGACAGGGATTGCAACTAATGAAAAACTGTTTTTT
>NA|TRBJ1-1|NA|TRBV5-4
CASSLERTDHSEAFF
TGTGCCAGCAGCTTGGAGCGGACCGACCACTCTGAAGCTTTCTTT